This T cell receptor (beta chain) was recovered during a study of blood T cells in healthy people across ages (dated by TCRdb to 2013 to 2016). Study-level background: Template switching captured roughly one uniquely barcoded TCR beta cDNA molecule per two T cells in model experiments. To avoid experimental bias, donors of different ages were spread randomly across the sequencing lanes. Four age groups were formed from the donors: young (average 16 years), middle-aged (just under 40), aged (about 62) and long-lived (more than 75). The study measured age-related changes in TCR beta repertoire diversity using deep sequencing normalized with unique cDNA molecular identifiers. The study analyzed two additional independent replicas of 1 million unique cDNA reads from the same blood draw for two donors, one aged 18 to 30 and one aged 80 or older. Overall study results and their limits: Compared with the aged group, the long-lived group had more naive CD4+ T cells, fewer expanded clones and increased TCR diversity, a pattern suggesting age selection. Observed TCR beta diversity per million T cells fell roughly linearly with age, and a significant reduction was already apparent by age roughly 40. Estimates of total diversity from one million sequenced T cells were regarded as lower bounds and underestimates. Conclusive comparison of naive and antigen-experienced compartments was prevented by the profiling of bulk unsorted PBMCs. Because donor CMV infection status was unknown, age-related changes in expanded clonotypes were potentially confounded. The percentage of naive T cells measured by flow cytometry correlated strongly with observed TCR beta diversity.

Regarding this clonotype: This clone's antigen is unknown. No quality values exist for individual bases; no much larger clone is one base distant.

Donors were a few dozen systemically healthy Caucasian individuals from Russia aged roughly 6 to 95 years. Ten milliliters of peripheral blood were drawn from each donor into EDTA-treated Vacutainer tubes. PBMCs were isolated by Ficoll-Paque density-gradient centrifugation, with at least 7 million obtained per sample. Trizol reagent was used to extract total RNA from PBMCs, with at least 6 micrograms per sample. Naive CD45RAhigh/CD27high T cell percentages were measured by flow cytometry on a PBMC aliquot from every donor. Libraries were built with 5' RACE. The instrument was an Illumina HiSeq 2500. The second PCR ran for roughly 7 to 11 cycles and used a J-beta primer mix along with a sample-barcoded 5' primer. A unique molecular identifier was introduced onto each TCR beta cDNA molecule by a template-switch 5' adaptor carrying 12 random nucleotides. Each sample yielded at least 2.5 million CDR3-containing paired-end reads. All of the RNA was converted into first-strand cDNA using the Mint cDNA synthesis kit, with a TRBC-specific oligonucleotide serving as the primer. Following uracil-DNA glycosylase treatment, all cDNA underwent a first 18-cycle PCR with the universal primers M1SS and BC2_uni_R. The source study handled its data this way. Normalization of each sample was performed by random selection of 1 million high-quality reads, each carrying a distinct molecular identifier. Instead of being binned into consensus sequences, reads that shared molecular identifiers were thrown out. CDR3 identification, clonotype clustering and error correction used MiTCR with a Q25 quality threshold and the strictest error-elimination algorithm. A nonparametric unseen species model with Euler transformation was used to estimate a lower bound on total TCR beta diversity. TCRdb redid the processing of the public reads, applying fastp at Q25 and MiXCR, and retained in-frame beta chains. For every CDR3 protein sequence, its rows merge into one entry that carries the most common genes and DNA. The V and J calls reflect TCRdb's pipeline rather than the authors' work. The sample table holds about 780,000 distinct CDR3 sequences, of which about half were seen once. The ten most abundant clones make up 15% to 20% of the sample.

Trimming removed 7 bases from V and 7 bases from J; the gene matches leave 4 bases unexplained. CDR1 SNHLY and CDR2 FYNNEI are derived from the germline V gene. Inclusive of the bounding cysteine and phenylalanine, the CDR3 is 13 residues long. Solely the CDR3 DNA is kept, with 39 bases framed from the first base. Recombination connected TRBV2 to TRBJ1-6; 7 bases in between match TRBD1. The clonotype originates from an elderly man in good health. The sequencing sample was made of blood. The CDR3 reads CASKGRGNSPLHF. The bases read TGTGCCAGCAAGGGCAGGGGGAATTCACCCCTCCACTTT.